This record covers a single T cell receptor beta chain. The CDR3 contains 16 residues. The authors used template switching to add a universal primer site and gave cDNA unique molecular identifiers. TCRdb recomputed calls from the 5' RACE reads with MiXCR, one row per CDR3 protein. This sample yields hundreds of thousands of distinct CDR3 sequences, of which roughly 20% are seen a single time; around 4.4% belongs to the top ten. This entry belongs to a study of identical twins. This sample was also put to use in a study of T cells expressing NK-cell markers. That study reports: Seropositivity for HCMV was found in seven of the eight sequenced donors, with one seronegative. In several experiments, sorting was confined to alpha-beta TCR T cells through use of an anti-gamma-delta TCR antibody.

The sequencing input was PBMCs. The sequence was obtained from a woman under 30 in good health. V usage is TRBV21-1 and J usage is TRBJ2-1; the table names TRBD2, a call not compared with the DNA. TRBV21-1 is a listed pseudogene. The CDR3 reads CAGRTSGEGSYNEQFF. The CDR3 DNA reads TGTGCCGGTCGGACTAGCGGCGAGGGGTCCTACAATGAGCAGTTCTTC.